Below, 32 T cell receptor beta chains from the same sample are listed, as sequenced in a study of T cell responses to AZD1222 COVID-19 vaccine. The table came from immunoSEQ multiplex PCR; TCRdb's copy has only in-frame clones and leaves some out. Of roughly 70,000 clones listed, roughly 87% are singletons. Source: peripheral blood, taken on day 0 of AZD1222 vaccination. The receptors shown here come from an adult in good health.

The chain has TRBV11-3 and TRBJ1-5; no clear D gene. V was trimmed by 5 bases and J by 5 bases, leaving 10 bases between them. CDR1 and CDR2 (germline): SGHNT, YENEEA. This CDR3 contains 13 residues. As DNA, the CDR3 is TGTGCCAGCAGCATGAACAGAGATCAGCCCCAGCATTTT. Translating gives CASSMNRDQPQHF. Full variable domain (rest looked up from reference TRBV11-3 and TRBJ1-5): EAGVVQSPRYKIIEKKQPVAFWCNPISGHNTLYWYLQNLGQGPELLIRYENEEAVDDSQLPKDRFSAERLKGVDSTLKIQPAELGDSAVYLCASSMNRDQPQHFGDGTRLSIL.

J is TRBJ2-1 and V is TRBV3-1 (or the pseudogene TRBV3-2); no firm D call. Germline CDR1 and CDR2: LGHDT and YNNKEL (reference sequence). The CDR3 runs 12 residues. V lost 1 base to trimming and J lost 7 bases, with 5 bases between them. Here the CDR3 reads CASSQASNEQFF. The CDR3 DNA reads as TGTGCCAGCAGCCAAGCCAGTAATGAGCAGTTCTTC.

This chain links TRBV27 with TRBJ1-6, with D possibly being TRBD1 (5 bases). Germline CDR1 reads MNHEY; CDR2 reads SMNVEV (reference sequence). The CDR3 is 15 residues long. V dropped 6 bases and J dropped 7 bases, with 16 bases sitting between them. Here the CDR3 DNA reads TGTGCCAGCAGAGAAACCCGGGGACGCAATTCACCCCTCCACTTT. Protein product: CASRETRGRNSPLHF.

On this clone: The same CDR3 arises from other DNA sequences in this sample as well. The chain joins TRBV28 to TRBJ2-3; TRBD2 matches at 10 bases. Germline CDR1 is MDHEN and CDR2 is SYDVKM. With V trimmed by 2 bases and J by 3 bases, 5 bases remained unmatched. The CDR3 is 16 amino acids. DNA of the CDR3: TGTGCCAGCAGTTTACCTAGCGGGAGAGGTACAGATACGCAGTATTTT. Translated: CASSLPSGRGTDTQYF. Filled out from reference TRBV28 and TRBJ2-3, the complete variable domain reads DVKVTQSSRYLVKRTGEKVFLECVQDMDHENMFWYRQDPGLGLRLIYFSYDVKMKEKGDIPEGYSVSREKKERFSLILESASTNQTSMYLCASSLPSGRGTDTQYFGPGTRLTVL.

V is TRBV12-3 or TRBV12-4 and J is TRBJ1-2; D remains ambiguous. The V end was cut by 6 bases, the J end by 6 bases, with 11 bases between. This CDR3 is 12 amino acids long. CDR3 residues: CASSLRLNGYTF. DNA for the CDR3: TGTGCCAGCAGCCTTAGACTTAATGGCTACACCTTC.

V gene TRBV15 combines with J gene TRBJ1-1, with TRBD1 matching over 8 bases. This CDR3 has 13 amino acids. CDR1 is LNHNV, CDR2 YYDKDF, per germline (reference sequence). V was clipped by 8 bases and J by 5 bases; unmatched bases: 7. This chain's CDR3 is CATQGQGGTEAFF. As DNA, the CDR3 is TGTGCCACCCAAGGACAGGGCGGGACTGAAGCTTTCTTT.

CDR3: CASRSGQGRTFF. DNA of the CDR3: TGTGCCAGCAGAAGTGGACAGGGTCGGACTTTCTTT. The chain recombines TRBV6-5 with TRBJ1-1, with TRBD1 matching 8 bases. The germline gives CDR1 MNHEY, CDR2 SVGAGI. Germline trimming cut 6 bases from V and 12 bases from J; bases unmatched to any gene: 9. The CDR3 spans 12 residues.

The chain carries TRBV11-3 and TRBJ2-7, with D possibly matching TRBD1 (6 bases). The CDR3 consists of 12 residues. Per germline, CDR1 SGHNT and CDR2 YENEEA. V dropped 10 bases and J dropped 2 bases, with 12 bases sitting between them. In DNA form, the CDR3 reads TGTGCCACGAGGGGGTCCACCTACGAGCAGTACTTC. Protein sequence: CATRGSTYEQYF.

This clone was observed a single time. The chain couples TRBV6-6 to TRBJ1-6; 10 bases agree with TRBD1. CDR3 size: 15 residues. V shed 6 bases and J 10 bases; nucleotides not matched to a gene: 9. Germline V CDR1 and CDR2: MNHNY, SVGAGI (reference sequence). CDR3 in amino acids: CASRTGGMSESPLHF. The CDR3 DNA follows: TGTGCCAGCAGGACAGGGGGCATGTCGGAGTCACCCCTCCACTTT.

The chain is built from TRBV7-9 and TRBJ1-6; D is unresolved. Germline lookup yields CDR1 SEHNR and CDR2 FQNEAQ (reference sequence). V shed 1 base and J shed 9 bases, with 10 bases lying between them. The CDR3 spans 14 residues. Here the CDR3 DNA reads TGTGCCAGCAGCTTAGGCGGATTAAGTTCACCCCTCCACTTT. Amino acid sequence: CASSLGGLSSPLHF.

CDR3 sequence: CASSEGQGHEKLFF. CDR3 DNA sequence: TGCGCCAGCAGCGAAGGACAGGGACATGAAAAACTGTTTTTT. The rearrangement joins TRBV5-1 to TRBJ1-4; 8 bases match TRBD1. Trimming took 4 bases from V and 6 from J; bases not matched to a gene: 5. CDR3 size: 14 residues. From germline, CDR1 is SGHRS and CDR2 YFSETQ.

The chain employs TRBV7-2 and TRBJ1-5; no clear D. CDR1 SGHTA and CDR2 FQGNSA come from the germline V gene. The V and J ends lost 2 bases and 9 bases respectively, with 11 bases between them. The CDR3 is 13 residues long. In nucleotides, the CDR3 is TGTGCCAGCAGCTTACCCGGCGGTTTGCCCCAGCATTTT. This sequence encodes CASSLPGGLPQHF.

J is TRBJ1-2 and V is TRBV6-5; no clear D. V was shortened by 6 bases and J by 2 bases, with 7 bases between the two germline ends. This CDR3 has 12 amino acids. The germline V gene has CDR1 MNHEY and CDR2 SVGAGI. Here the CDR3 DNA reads TGTGCCAGCAGAGGGCAGAACTATGGCTACACCTTC. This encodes CASRGQNYGYTF.

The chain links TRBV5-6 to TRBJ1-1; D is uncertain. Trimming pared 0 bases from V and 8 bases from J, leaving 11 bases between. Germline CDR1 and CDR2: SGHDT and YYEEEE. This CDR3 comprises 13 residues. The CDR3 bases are TGTGCCAGCAGCTTGGTCAGAACCGGCGAAGCTTTCTTT. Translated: CASSLVRTGEAFF. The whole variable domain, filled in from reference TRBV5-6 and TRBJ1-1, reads DAGVTQSPTHLIKTRGQQVTLRCSPKSGHDTVSWYQQALGQGPQFIFQYYEEEERQRGNFPDRFSGHQFPNYSSELNVNALLLGDSALYLCASSLVRTGEAFFGQGTRLTVV.

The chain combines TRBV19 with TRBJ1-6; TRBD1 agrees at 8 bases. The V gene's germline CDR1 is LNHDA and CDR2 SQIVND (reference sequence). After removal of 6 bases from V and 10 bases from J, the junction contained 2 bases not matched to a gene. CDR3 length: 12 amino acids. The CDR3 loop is CASRTGASPLHF. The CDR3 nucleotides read TGTGCCAGTAGGACAGGGGCCTCACCCCTCCACTTT. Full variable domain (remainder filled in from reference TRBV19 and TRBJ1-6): DGGITQSPKYLFRKEGQNVTLSCEQNLNHDAMYWYRQDPGQGLRLIYYSQIVNDFQKGDIAEGYSVSREKKESFPLTVTSAQKNPTAFYLCASRTGASPLHFGNGTRLTVT.

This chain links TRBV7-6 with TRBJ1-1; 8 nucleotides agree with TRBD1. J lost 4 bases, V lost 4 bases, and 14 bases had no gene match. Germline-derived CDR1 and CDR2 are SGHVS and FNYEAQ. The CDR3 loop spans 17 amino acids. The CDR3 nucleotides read TGTGCCAGCAGCTCCACCGGGACAGGCCCGCTCGCCACTGAAGCTTTCTTT. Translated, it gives CASSSTGTGPLATEAFF.

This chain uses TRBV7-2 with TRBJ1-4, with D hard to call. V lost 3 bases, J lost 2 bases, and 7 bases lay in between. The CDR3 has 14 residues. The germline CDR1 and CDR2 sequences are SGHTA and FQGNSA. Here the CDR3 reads CASSFQTTNEKLFF. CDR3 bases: TGTGCCAGCAGCTTTCAAACCACTAATGAAAAACTGTTTTTT.

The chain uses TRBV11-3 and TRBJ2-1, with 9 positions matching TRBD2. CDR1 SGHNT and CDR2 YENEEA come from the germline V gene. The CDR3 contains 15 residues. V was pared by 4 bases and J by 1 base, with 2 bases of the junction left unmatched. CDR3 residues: CASSSSGGSYNEQFF. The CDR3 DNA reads TGTGCCAGCAGCTCCAGCGGGGGGTCCTACAATGAGCAGTTCTTC.

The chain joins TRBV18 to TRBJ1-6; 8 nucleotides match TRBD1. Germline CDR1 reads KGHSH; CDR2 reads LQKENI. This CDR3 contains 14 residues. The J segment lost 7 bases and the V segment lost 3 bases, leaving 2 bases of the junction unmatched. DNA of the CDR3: TGTGCCAGCTCACCCGGACAGGGAAATTCACCCCTCCACTTT. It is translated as CASSPGQGNSPLHF.

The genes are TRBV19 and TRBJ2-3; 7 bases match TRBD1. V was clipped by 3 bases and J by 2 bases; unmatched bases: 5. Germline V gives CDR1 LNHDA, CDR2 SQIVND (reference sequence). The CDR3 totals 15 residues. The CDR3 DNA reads TGTGCCAGTAGTATTGCGACAGGGTCCACAGATACGCAGTATTTT. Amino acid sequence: CASSIATGSTDTQYF.

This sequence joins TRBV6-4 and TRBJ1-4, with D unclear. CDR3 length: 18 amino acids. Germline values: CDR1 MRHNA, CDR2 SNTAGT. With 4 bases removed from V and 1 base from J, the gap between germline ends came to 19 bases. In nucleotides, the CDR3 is TGTGCCAGCAGTGGGTGTATCGACGCCCGAGGAACTAATGAAAAACTGTTTTTT. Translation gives CASSGCIDARGTNEKLFF.

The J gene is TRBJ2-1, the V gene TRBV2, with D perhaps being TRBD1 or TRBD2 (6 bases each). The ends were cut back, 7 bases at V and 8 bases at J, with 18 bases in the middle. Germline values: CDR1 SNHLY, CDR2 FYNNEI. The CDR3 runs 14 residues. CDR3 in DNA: TGTGCCAGCAACCGGGGGCAAGTAGTTGATGAGCAGTTCTTC. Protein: CASNRGQVVDEQFF.

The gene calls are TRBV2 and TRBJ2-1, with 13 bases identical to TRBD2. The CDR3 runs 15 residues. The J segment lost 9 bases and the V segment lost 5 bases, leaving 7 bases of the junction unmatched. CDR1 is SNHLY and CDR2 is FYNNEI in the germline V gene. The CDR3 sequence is CASSRGLAGSFEQFF. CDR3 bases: TGTGCCAGCAGTCGGGGACTAGCGGGAAGTTTTGAGCAGTTCTTC.

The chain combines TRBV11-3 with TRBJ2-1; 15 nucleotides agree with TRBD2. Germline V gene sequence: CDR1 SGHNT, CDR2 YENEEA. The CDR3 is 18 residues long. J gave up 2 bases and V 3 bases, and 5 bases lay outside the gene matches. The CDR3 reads CASSFPGLAGGPYNEQFF. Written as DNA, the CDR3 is TGTGCCAGCAGCTTTCCGGGACTAGCGGGGGGCCCCTACAATGAGCAGTTCTTC.

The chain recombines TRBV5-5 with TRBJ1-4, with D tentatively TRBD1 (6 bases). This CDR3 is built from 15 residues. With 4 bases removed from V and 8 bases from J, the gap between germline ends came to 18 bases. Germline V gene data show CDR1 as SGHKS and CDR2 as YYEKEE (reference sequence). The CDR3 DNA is TGTGCCAGCAGCCCTCTTGACAGGAGGGGCGAAAAACTGTTTTTT. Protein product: CASSPLDRRGEKLFF.

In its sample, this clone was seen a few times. The CDR3 sequence: CASRLRGSGNTIYF. The CDR3 DNA follows: TGTGCCAGCAGACTGAGAGGCTCTGGAAACACCATATATTTT. The chain joins TRBV5-6 to TRBJ1-3, with unresolved D. There are 14 residues in the CDR3. Germline assignment: CDR1 SGHDT and CDR2 YYEEEE. Trimming pared 5 bases from V and 0 bases from J, leaving 9 bases between.

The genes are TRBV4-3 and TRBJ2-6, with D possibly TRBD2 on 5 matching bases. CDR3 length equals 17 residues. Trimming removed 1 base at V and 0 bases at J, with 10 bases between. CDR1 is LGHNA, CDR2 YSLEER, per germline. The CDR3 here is CASSQVSSPSGANVLTF. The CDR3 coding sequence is TGCGCCAGCAGCCAAGTCTCTAGCCCCTCTGGGGCCAACGTCCTGACTTTC.

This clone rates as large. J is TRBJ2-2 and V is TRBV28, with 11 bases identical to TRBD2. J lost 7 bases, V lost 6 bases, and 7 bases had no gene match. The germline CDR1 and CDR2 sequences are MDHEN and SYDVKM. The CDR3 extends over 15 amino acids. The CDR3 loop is CASRLTSGTGGELFF. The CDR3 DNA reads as TGTGCCAGCAGGCTGACTAGCGGGACGGGCGGGGAGCTGTTTTTT.

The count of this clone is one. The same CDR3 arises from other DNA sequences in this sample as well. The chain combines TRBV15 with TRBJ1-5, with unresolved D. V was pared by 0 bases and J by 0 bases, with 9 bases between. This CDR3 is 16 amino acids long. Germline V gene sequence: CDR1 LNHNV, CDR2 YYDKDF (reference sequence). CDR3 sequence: CATSRDRSDSNQPQHF. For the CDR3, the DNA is TGTGCCACCAGCAGAGATAGATCCGATAGCAATCAGCCCCAGCATTTT.

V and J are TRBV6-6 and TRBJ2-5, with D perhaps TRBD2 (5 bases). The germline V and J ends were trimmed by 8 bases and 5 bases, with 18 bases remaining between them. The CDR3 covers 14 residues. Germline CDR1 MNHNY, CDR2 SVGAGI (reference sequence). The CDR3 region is CASARRGGYETQYF. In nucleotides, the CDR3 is TGTGCCAGCGCTAGACGGGGTGGGTATGAGACCCAGTACTTC.

CDR3 bases: TGTGCCAGCAGCGTAGAGGGGGACAGGGATCGATCTAACTATGGCTACACCTTC. Protein sequence: CASSVEGDRDRSNYGYTF. The chain joins TRBV9 to TRBJ1-2; 9 nucleotides match TRBD1. The CDR3 sequence is 18 residues long. CDR1 and CDR2 (germline): SGDLS, YYNGEE. J gave up 0 bases and V 0 bases, and 9 bases lay outside the gene matches. Combining the CDR3 with reference TRBV9 and TRBJ1-2 gives the whole variable domain DSGVTQTPKHLITATGQRVTLRCSPRSGDLSVYWYQQSLDQGLQFLIQYYNGEERAKGNILERFSAQQFPDLHSELNLSSLELGDSALYFCASSVEGDRDRSNYGYTFGSGTRLTVV.

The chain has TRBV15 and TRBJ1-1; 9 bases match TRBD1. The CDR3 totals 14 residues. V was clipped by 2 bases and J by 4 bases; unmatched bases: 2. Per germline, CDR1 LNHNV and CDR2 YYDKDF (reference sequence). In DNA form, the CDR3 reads TGTGCCACCAGCAGATCGACAGGGGGCACTGAAGCTTTCTTT. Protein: CATSRSTGGTEAFF.